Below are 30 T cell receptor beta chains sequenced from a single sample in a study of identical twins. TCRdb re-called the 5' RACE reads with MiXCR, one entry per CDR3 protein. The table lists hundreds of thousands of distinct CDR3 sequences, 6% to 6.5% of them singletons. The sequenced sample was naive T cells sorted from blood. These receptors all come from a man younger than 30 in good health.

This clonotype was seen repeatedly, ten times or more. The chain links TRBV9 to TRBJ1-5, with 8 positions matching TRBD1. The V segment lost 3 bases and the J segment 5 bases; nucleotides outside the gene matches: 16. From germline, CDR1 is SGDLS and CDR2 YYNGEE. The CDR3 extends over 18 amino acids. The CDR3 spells CASSAKSLQGASYQPQHF. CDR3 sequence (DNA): TGTGCCAGCAGCGCCAAAAGTCTTCAGGGGGCATCTTATCAGCCCCAGCATTTT.

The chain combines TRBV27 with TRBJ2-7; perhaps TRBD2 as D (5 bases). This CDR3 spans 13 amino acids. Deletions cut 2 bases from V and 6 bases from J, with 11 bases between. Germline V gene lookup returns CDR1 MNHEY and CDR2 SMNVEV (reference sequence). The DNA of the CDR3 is TGTGCCAGCAGTTTACCTAGCTCCGCCGAGCAGTACTTC. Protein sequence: CASSLPSSAEQYF.

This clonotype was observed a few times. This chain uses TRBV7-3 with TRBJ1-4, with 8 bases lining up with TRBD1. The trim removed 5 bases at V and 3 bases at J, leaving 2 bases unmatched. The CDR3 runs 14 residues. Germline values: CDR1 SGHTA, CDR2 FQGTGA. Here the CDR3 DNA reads TGTGCCAGCAGCGGACAGGGCCCTAATGAAAAACTGTTTTTT. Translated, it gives CASSGQGPNEKLFF.

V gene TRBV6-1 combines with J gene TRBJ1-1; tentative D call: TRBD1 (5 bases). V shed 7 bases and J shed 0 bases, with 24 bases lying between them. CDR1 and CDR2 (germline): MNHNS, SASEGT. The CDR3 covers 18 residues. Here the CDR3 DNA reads TGTGCCAGCAATCCCGGGGGTGCGGGCTTGGGTGTGAACACTGAAGCTTTCTTT. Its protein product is CASNPGGAGLGVNTEAFF.

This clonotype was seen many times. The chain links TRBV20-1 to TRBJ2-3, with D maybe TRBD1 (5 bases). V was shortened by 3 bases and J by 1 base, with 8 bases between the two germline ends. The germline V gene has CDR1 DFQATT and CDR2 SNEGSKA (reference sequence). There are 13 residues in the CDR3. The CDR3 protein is CSARSRGTDTQYF. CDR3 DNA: TGCAGTGCTAGGTCCAGGGGCACAGATACGCAGTATTTT.

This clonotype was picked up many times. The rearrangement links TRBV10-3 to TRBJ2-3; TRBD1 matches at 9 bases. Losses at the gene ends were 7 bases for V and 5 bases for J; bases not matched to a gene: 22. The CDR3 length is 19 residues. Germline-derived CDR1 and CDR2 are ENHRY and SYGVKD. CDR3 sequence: CAITRDRESLAGAEDTQYF. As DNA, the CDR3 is TGTGCCATCACCCGGGACAGGGAATCTCTGGCGGGAGCGGAAGATACGCAGTATTTT.

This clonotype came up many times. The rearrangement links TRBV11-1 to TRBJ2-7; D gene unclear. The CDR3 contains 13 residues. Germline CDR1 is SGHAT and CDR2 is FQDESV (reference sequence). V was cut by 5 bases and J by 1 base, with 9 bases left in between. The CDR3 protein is CASSRTDSYEQYV. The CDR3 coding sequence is TGTGCCAGCAGCCGGACGGATTCCTACGAGCAGTACGTC.

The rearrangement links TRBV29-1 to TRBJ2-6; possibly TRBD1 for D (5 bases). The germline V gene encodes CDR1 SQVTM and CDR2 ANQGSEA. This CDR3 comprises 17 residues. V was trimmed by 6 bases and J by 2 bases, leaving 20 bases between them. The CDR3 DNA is TGCAGCGTACTCAACGTCAGGGCAGGGACTGGGGCCAACGTCCTGACTTTC. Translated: CSVLNVRAGTGANVLTF.

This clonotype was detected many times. The CDR3 here is CAISESSVGETQYF. CDR3 DNA: TGTGCCATCAGTGAGTCGTCAGTTGGGGAGACCCAGTACTTC. The genes are TRBV10-3 and TRBJ2-5; D not certain. The CDR3 is 14 residues long. CDR1 and CDR2 (germline): ENHRY, SYGVKD. Trimming cost V 0 bases and J 5 bases, with 10 bases left between them.

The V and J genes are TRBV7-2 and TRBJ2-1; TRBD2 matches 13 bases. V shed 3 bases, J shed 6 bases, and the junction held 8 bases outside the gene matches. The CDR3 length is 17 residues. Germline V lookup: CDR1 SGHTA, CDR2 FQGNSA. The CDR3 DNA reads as TGTGCCAGCAGCTTCCGCCAGGGACTAGCGGGAAGCAATGAGCAGTTCTTC. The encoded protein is CASSFRQGLAGSNEQFF.

The CDR3 DNA is TGTGCCAGCAGAACCCAGGGTTCCTGGGGGTATGGCTACACCTTC. It yields the protein CASRTQGSWGYGYTF. J is TRBJ1-2 and V is TRBV12-3 or TRBV12-4; TRBD1 is a possible D gene (5 bases). V was shortened by 6 bases and J by 5 bases, with 19 bases between the two germline ends. This CDR3 contains 15 residues.

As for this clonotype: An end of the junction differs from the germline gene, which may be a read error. CDR3 protein: CGVRTENTEAFF. The DNA of the CDR3 is TGCGGCGTTCGGACGGAGAACACTGAAGCTTTCTTT. The genes are TRBV29-1 and TRBJ1-1, with D uncertain. The CDR3 is 12 residues long. Germline V CDR1 and CDR2: SQVTM, ANQGSEA.

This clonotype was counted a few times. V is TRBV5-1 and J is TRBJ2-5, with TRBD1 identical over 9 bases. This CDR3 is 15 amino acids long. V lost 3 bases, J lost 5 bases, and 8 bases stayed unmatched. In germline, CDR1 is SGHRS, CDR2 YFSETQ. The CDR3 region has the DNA TGCGCCAGCAGCTCGGACAGGGGTGTCGGCGAGACCCAGTACTTC. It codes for CASSSDRGVGETQYF. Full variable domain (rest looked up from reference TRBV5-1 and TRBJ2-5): KAGVTQTPRYLIKTRGQQVTLSCSPISGHRSVSWYQQTPGQGLQFLFEYFSETQRNKGNFPGRFSGRQFSNSRSEMNVSTLELGDSALYLCASSSDRGVGETQYFGPGTRLLVL.

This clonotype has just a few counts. CDR3 sequence reads: CASSIDSGYEQYF. DNA for the CDR3: TGTGCCAGTAGTATCGACTCAGGGTACGAGCAGTACTTC. This chain joins TRBV19 and TRBJ2-7, with TRBD1 as a possible D gene (5 bases). CDR1 and CDR2 (germline): LNHDA, SQIVND (reference sequence). The CDR3 sequence is 13 residues long. Trimming took off 3 bases at V and 4 bases at J, with 10 bases between the two ends.

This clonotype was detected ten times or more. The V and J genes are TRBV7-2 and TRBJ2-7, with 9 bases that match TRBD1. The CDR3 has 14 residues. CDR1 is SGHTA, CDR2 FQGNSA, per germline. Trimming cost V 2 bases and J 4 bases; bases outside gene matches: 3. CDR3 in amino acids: CASSLTTGGYEQYF. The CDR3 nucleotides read TGTGCCAGCAGCTTAACGACAGGGGGATACGAGCAGTACTTC. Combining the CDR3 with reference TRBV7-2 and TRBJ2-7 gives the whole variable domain GAGVSQSPSNKVTEKGKDVELRCDPISGHTALYWYRQSLGQGLEFLIYFQGNSAPDKSGLPSDRFSAERTGGSVSTLTIQRTQQEDSAVYLCASSLTTGGYEQYFGPGTRLTVT.

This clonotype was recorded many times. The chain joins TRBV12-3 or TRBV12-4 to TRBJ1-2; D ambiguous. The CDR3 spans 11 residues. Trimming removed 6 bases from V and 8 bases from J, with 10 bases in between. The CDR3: CASSRGRGYTF. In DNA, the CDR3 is TGTGCCAGCAGCCGCGGTCGCGGCTACACCTTC.

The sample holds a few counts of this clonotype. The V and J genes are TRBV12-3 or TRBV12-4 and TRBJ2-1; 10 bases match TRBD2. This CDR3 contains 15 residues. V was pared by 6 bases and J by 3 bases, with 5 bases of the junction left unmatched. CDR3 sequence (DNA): TGTGCCAGCAGCCCACTAGCGGGGTACTACAATGAGCAGTTCTTC. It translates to CASSPLAGYYNEQFF.

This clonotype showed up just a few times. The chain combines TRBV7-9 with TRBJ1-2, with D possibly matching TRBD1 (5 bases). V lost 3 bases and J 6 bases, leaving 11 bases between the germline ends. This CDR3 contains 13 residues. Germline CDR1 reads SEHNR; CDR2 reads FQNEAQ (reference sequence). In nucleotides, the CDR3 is TGTGCCAGCAGCTTGGACGCGGGGGATGGCTACACCTTC. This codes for CASSLDAGDGYTF.

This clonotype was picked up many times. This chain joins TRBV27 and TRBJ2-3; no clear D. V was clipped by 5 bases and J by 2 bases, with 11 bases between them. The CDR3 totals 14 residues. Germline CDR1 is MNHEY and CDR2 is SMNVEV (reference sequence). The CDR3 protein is CASSARIITDTQYF. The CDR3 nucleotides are TGTGCCAGCAGTGCCCGTATTATCACAGATACGCAGTATTTT.

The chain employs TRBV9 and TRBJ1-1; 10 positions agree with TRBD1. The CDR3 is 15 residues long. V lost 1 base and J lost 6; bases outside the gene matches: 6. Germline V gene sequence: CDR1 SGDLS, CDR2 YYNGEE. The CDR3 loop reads CASSVRDRGFPEAFF. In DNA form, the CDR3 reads TGTGCCAGCAGCGTAAGGGACAGGGGTTTCCCTGAAGCTTTCTTT.

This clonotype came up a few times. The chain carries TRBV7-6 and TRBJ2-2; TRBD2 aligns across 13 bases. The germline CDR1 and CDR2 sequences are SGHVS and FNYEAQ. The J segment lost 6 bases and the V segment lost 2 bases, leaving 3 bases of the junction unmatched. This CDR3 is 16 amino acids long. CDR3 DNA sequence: TGTGCCAGCAGCTTAACTAGCGGGAGGGCCGCCGGGGAGCTGTTTTTT. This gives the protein CASSLTSGRAAGELFF.

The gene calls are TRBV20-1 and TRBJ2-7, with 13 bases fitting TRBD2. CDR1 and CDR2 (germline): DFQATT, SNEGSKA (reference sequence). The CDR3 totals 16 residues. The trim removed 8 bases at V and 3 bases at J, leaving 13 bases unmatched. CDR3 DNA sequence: TGCAGTAACACCGGACTAGCGGGAGAACGGAACTACGAGCAGTACTTC. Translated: CSNTGLAGERNYEQYF.

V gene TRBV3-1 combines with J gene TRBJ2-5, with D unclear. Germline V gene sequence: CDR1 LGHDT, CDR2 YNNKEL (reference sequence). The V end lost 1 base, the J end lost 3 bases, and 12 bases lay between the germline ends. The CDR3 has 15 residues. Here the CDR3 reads CASSQGYPTKETQYF. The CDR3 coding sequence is TGTGCCAGCAGCCAAGGCTATCCAACAAAAGAGACCCAGTACTTC.

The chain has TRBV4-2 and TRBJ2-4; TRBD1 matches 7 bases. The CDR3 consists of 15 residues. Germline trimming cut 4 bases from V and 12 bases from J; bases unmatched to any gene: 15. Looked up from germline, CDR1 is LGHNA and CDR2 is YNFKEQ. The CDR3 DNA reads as TGTGCCAGCAGCCCACCGGGACAGACAATTGGCCATCAGTACTTC. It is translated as CASSPPGQTIGHQYF.

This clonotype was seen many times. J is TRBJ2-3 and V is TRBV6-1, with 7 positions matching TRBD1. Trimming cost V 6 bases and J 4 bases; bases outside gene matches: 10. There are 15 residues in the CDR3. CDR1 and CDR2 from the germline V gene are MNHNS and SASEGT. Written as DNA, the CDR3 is TGTGCCAGCAGCCGTAGACAGGGAATGGCAGATACGCAGTATTTT. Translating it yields CASSRRQGMADTQYF.

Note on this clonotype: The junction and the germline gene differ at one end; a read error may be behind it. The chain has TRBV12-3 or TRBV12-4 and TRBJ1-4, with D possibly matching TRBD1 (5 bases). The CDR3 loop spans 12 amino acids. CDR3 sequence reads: CASRGFNEKLVF. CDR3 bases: TGTGCCAGCCGGGGCTTTAATGAAAAACTGGTTTTT.

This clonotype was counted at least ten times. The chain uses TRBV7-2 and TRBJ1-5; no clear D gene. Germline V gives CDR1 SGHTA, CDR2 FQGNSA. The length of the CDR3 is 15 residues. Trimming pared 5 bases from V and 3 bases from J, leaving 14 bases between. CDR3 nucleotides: TGTGCCAGCAGCCGGACCGATAGCCTCAATCAGCCCCAGCATTTT. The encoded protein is CASSRTDSLNQPQHF.

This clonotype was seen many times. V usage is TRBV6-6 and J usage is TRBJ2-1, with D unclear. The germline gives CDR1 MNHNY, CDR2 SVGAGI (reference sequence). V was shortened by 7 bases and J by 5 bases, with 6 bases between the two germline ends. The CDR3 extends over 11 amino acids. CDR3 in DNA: TGTGCCAGCAAGAGTGACAATGAGCAGTTCTTC. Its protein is CASKSDNEQFF.

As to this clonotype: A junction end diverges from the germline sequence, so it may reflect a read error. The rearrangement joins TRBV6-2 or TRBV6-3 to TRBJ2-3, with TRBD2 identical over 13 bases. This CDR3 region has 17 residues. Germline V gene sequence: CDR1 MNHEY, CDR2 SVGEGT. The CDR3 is CASSYSQLAGGTDTQYF. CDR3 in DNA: TGTGCCAGCAGTTACTCGCAACTAGCGGGAGGGACAGATACACAGTATTTT.

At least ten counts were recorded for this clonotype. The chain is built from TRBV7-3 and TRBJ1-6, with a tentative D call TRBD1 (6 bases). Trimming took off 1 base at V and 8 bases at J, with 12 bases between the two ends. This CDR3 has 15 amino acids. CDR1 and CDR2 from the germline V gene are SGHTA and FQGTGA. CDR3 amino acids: CASSLSPGEHSPLHF. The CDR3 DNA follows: TGTGCCAGCAGCTTAAGCCCAGGGGAGCATTCACCCCTCCACTTT.